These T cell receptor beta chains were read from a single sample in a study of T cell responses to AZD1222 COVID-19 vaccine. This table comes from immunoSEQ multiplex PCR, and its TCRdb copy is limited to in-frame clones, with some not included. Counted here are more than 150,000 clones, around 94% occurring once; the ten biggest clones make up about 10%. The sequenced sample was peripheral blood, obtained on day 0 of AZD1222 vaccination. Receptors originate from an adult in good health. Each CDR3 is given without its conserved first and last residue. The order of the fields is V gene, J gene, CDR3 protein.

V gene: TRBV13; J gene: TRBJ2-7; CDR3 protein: ASSSSSSGRFKDEQY
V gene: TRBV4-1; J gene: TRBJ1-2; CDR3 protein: ASSQEQGVEYGYT
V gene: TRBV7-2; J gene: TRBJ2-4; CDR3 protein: ASSQEGSKNIQY
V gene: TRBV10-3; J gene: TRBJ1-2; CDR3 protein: AISREGQPPGGYT
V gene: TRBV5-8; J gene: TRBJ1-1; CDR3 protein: ASGDTLRTEAF
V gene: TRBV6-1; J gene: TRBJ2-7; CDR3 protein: ASSDEGVEQY
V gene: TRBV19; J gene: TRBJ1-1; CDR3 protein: ASSIDYLRVTNTEAF
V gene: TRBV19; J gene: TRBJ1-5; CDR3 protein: ASSISRDQPQH
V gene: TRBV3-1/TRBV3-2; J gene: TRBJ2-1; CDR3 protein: ASSQESDFYNEQF
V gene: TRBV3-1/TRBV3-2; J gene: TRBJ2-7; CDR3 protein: ASSHGGNTYEQY
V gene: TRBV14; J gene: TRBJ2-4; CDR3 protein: ASSQSGGHIQY
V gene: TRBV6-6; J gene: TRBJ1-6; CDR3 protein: ASSRSYNSPLH
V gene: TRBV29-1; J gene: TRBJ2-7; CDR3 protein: SVGTSGSTYEQY
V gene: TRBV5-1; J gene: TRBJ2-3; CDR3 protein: ASSLAPSAGDTQY
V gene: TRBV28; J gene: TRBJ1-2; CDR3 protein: ASSFRDRGSISGYT
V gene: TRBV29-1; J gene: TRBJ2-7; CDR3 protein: SAHRGGEQY
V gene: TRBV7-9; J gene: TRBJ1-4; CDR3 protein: ASSYAGEKLF
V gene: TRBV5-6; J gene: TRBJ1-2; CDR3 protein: ASRGQGKGDGYT
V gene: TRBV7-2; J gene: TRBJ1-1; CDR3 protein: ASSSTTAFTEAF
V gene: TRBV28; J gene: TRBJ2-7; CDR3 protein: ASSLWGSSSYEQY
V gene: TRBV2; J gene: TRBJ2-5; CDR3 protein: ASTTGGTETQY
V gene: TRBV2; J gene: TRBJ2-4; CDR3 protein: ASRGIGRFKNIQY
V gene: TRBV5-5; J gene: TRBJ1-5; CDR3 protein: ASSPEGGQPQH
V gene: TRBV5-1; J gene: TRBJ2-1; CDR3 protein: ASSSAGTSYEQF
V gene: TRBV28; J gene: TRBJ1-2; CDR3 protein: ASSFPQLGGGYT
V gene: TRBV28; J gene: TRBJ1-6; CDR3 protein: ASFTPGQGYSPLH
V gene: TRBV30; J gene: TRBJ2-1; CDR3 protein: AWSPLAGMGEQF
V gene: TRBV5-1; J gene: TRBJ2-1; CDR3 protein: ASSLDVASSYNEQF
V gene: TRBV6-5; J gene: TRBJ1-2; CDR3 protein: ASSYSVGDKGYT
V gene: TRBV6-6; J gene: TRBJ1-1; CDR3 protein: ASSYSAGANTEAF
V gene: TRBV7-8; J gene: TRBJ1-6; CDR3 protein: ASSATGRDSPLH
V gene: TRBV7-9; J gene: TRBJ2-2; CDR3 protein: ASNVDRHTGELF
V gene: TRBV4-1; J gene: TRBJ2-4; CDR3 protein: ASSQEVPSGGAVQY
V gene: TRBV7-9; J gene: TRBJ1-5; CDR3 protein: ASSDSSNQPQH
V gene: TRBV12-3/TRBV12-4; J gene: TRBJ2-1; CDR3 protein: ASRGGLRYEQF
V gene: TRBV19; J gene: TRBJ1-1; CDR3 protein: ASSIVYRGLTEAF
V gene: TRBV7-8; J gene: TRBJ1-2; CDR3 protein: ASSLAEANYGYT
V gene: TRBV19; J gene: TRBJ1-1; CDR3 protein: ASRWGTEAF
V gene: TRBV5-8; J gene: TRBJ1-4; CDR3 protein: ASSLDFRLGEKLF
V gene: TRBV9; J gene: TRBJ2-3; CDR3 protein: ASSPANRIDTQY
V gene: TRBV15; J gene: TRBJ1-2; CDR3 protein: ATSPVQGLFTYGYT
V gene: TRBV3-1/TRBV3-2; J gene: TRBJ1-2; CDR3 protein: ASSPQRFGYT
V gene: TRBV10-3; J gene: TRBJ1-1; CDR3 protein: AISESAGTEAF
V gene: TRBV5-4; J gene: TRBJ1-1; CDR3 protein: ASSYTENTEAF
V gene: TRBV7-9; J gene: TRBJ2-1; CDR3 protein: ASSTRGRENYNEQF
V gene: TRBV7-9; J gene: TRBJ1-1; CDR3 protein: ASSLRGYDTEAF
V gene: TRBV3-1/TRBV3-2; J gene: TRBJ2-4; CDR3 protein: ASSQGWEGNIQY
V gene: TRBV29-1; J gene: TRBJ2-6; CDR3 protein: SVAGTGGFGANVLT
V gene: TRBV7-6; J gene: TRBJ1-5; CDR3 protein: ASSPEVRLDSNQPQH
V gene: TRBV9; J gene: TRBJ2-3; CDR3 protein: ASSVGGSTTDTQY
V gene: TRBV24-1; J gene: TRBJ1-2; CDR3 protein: ATSETGPV
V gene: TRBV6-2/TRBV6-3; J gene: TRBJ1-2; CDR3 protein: ASSWGQPYGYT